The rows below give T cell receptor beta chains drawn from one sample of a study of T-cell memory formation after mild COVID-19. MiXCR was run by TCRdb on the 5' RACE reads, yielding one entry per CDR3 protein. The sample lists about 360,000 distinct CDR3 sequences; 14% were seen once. Sequences were obtained from PBMCs or a T cell subset sorted from them (not recorded which). The source of these receptors is a young man who had mild COVID-19 (a few samples of this study predate the infection). Cell type and time point are not known. CDR3s include the opening cysteine and the closing phenylalanine or tryptophan.

CDR3: CATSDFTQETQYF
length: 13
V: TRBV24-1

CDR3: CSAEGGSGNTIYF
length: 13
V: TRBV29-1

CDR3: CASSFGAYEQYF
length: 12
V: TRBV5-1

CDR3: CASSGQGYSYTF
length: 12
V: TRBV7-2

CDR3: CASSPATGQGNTEAFF
length: 16
V: TRBV12-3/TRBV12-4

CDR3: CASRRGTGVDQPQHF
length: 15
V: TRBV5-1

CDR3: CASSEFADTQYF
length: 12
V: TRBV25-1

CDR3: CSAAQGLGRNEQFF
length: 14
V: TRBV20-1

CDR3: CASSLQGTAFF
length: 11
V: TRBV6-1

CDR3: CASSSSRLNTF
length: 11
V: TRBV5-6